The entry that follows covers one T cell receptor (beta chain) sequence. The antigen is undetermined. The germline V gene encodes CDR1 DFQATT and CDR2 SNEGSKA (reference sequence). The CDR3 runs to 11 residues. V lost 5 bases to trimming and J lost 3 bases, with 8 bases between them. Treatment indicated: oral pan-JAK inhibitor, 5-10 mg twice daily. The investigators collected lesional scalp punch biopsies and peripheral blood from alopecia areata patients. The sample is drawn from a study of CD8+ T cells in alopecia areata. Study as a whole: Oral tofacitinib, 5 to 10 mg twice daily, was given in an open-label trial. The drug, tofacitinib, lasted 6 to 18 months, followed by 6 months off drug. Regarding the study as a whole: Lesional scalp, notably in alopecia totalis/universalis, had clonality above that of normal scalp.

Extraction and reverse transcription of RNA yielded cDNA as the sequencing template. Data came from immunoSEQ multiplex PCR; TCRdb stores just in-frame clones and leaves some out. This sample has about 190,000 clones; around 58% occur once, and the top ten carry over 10%. This specimen consisted of CD8+ T cells sorted from blood, obtained at week 24, from a patient treated with tofacitinib. The receptor's source is a human donor with alopecia areata. The V gene is TRBV20-1, the J gene TRBJ2-7; D possibly uses TRBD1 or TRBD2 (5 bases each). The CDR3 reads CSAWDLYEQYF. CDR3 nucleotide sequence: TGCAGTGCTTGGGACCTCTACGAGCAGTACTTC.